This entry concerns a single TCR beta chain. The V gene's germline CDR1 is MNHNY and CDR2 SVGAGI (reference sequence). The CDR3 consists of 13 residues. Trimming took off 5 bases at V and 4 bases at J, with 11 bases between the two ends. This sample is part of a study of T-cell memory formation after mild COVID-19. 5'RACE primed at constant segments yielded TCR alpha and TCR beta cDNA libraries bearing sample barcodes and UMIs. TCRdb re-derived calls from the 5' RACE reads in MiXCR, one entry per CDR3 protein. This sample has roughly 450,000 distinct CDR3 sequences, with roughly 18% found just once. The TCR originated in a man between 18 and 29 years old who had mild COVID-19 (a few samples of this study predate the infection). Cell type and time point are not known. The V call is TRBV6-6, the J call TRBJ1-2, with a possible D match to TRBD1 (6 bases). Sequencing used PBMCs or a T cell subset sorted from them (not recorded which). This CDR3 is CASSHRQAYGYTF. CDR3 bases: TGTGCCAGCAGTCACCGACAGGCCTATGGCTACACCTTC.